The T cell receptor (beta chain) under discussion was sequenced for a study of blood T cell repertoires in COVID-19. In the study overall: T cells, B-cell-depleted T cells, or PBMCs supplied cDNA or gDNA.

The CDR3 extends over 15 amino acids. The ends were cut back, 8 bases at V and 1 base at J, with 17 bases in the middle. Looked up from germline, CDR1 is MNHEY and CDR2 is SMNVEV (reference sequence). Original analysis: Cell counts per sample came from amplifying reference gene primers. Assay: immunoSEQ multiplex PCR; the TCRdb copy retains only in-frame clones and omits some. V and J calls and clone size are given by that table; D and trimming were obtained from the DNA. The data contain 250,000 to 350,000 clones, approximately 91% of them singletons. Participant reports of clinical history set cohort assignment. This clone appeared once.

This clonotype was obtained from a woman in her twenties or thirties who had recovered from COVID-19. The sample taken for sequencing was PBMCs or T cells enriched from blood (not recorded which). The V gene is TRBV27, the J gene TRBJ1-1; perhaps TRBD1 as D (6 bases). CDR3 in amino acids: CASGKGGRWNTEAFF. Here the CDR3 DNA reads TGTGCCAGCGGAAAAGGGGGACGGTGGAACACTGAAGCTTTCTTT.